The present T cell receptor (beta chain) was sequenced within a study of early T cells in non-severe SARS-CoV-2 infection. Study details: Unpaired chains resulted from sequencing bulk RNA of unsorted whole blood. Study results and caveats: VDJdb matching skewed toward anti-spike CD8 responses, missing private and CD4 specificities.

Separate cDNA molecules each had unique molecular identifiers attached to them. TCRdb re-called the 5' RACE reads through MiXCR, storing one row per CDR3 protein. The sample shows just under 90,000 distinct CDR3 sequences, 13% to 15% of them seen only once. This clonotype was counted at least ten times. The antigen is undetermined. V gave up 1 base and J gave up 7 bases; unmatched junction bases: 6. The CDR3 is 17 amino acids. The germline CDR1 and CDR2 sequences are LGHDT and YNNKEL (reference sequence). The chain has TRBV3-1 and TRBJ2-1, with 14 bases fitting TRBD2. Sequenced: whole blood. This clonotype originated in an adult who was a healthcare worker with PCR-confirmed SARS-CoV-2 infection or an uninfected control (not recorded which). The chain's CDR3 is CASSQGAGTSGRNEQFF. The CDR3 coding sequence is TGTGCCAGCAGCCAAGGGGCAGGGACTAGCGGGAGAAATGAGCAGTTCTTC.